The entry below gives a single T cell receptor (beta chain) sequence along with its context. The CDR3 loop spans 14 amino acids. The V gene lost 0 bases and the J gene lost 1 base, with 5 bases spanning the gap. In germline, CDR1 is LNHNV, CDR2 YYDKDF (reference sequence). Arm-PCR of CDR3 regions with iRepertoire HTBI primers generated TCR beta libraries. TCRdb passed the multiplex PCR reads through MiXCR, listing each CDR3 protein once. The table shows 450,000 to 600,000 distinct CDR3 sequences, with around an eighth occurring only once. Time point reported: newly diagnosed GD, antithyroid drugs for less than 3 months. PBMC-extracted RNA yielded the TCR library. The data belong to a study of regulatory T cells in long-lasting Graves disease. This sample was shared with a second study, whose subject was T cells in Graves' hyperthyroidism and ophthalmopathy.

The TCR comes from a young man with Graves disease. The sequences come from peripheral blood mononuclear cells (PBMCs), collected at new diagnosis, from a patient treated with antithyroid drugs. V is TRBV15 and J is TRBJ2-3; D possibly matches TRBD1 or TRBD2 (5 bases each). CDR3 protein: CATSREGGTDTQYF. DNA for the CDR3: TGTGCCACCAGCAGAGAGGGGGGCACAGATACGCAGTATTTT.